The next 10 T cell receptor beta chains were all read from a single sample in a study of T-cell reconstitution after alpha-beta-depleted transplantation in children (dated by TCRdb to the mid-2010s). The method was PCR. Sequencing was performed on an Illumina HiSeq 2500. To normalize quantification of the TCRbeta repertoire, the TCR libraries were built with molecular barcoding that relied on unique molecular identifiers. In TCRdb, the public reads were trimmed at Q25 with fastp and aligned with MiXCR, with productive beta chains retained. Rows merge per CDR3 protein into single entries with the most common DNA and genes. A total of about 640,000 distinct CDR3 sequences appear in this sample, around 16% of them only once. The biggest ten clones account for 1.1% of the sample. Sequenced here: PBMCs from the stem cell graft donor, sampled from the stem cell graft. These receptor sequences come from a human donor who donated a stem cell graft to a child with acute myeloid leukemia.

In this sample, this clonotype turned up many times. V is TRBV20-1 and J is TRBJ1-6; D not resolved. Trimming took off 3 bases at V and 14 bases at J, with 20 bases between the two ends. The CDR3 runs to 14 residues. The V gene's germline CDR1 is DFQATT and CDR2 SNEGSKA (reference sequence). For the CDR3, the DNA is TGCAGTGCTAGCTCCCCCGTAAGCAGTCCGGCCCTCCACTTT. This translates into CSASSPVSSPALHF.

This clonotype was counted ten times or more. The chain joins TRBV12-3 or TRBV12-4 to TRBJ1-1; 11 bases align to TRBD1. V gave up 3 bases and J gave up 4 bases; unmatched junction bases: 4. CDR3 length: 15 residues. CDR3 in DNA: TGTGCCAGCAGTTTGGCCGGGACAGGGGGCACTGAAGCTTTCTTT. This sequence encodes CASSLAGTGGTEAFF.

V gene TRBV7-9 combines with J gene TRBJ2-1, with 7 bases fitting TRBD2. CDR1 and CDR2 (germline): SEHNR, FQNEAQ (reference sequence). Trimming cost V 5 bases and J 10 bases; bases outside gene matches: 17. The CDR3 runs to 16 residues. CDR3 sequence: CASSPLTSYLGKEQFF. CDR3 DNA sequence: TGTGCCAGCAGCCCATTGACTAGCTACCTGGGGAAGGAGCAGTTCTTC.

CDR3 loop: CASSRAQETQYF. CDR3 coding DNA: TGTGCCAGCAGTCGGGCCCAAGAGACCCAGTACTTC. The chain recombines TRBV12-3 or TRBV12-4 with TRBJ2-5; D unclear. This CDR3 contains 12 residues. Trimming left V 5 bases short and J 1 base short, with 5 bases between.

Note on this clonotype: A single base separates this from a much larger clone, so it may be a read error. CDR3 sequence: CASSYRTEAFF. The CDR3 bases are TGTGCCAGCAGCTACCGTACTGAAGCTTTCTTT. This rearrangement joins TRBV7-9 to TRBJ1-1; D not resolved. The CDR3 is 11 residues long. Trimming removed 4 bases from V and 5 bases from J, with 5 bases in between. Germline lookup yields CDR1 SEHNR and CDR2 FQNEAQ (reference sequence).

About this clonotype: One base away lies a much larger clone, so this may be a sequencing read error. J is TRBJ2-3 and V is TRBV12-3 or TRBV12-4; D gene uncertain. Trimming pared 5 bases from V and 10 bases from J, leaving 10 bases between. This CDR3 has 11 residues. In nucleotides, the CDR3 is TGTGCCAGCAGTGTCCAGGAAGCGCAGTATTTT. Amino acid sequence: CASSVQEAQYF.

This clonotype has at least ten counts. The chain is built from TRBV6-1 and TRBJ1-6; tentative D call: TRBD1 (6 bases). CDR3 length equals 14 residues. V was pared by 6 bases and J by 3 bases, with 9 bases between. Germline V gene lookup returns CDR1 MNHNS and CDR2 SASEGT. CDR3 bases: TGTGCCAGCAGGGTGGACAGCTATAATTCACCCCTCCACTTT. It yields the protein CASRVDSYNSPLHF.

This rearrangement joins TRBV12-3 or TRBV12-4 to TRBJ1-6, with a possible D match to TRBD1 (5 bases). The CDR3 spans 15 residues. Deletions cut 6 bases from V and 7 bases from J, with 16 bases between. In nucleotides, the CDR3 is TGTGCCAGCAGCCCCGGGGGGTTAAAGAATTCACCCCTCCACTTT. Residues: CASSPGGLKNSPLHF.

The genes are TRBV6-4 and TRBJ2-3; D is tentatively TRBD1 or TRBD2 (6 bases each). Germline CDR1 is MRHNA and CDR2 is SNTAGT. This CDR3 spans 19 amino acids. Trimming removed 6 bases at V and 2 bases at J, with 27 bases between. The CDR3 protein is CASSGGGSLRTAYTDTQYF. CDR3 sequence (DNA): TGTGCCAGCAGCGGAGGGGGTTCCTTGAGGACAGCGTACACAGATACGCAGTATTTT.

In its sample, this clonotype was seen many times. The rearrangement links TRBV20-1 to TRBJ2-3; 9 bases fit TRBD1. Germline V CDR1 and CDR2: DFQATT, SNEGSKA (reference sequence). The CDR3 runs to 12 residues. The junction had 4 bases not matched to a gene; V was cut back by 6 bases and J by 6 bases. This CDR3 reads CSAGDRDDTQYF. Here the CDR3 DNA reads TGCAGTGCGGGGGACAGGGATGATACGCAGTATTTT.